The present T cell receptor (beta chain) was sequenced within a study of early T cells in non-severe SARS-CoV-2 infection. Whole-study context: Sequencing used unsorted whole-blood bulk RNA, so chains lack pairing. The study's findings and limits: There was a bias toward anti-spike CD8 responses in VDJdb matching, which missed private and CD4 specificities.

The CDR3 totals 13 residues. Germline CDR1 and CDR2: SEHNR and FQNEAQ (reference sequence). J gave up 3 bases and V 5 bases, and 4 bases lay outside the gene matches. Individual cDNA molecules carried attached unique molecular identifiers. MiXCR, applied by TCRdb to the 5' RACE reads, yields one record per CDR3 protein. This sample yields approximately 69,000 distinct CDR3 sequences, of which 9.5% to 12% are seen a single time; 5% to 7% belongs to the top ten. About this clonotype: Its antigen is undetermined.

The source was whole blood, collected at baseline. The rearrangement uses TRBV7-9 and TRBJ2-7, with 7 bases fitting TRBD1. This TCR was recovered from an adult who was a healthcare worker with PCR-confirmed SARS-CoV-2 infection or an uninfected control (not recorded which). The CDR3 region has the DNA TGTGCCAGCAGCCCGGGACAGTACTACGAGCAGTACTTC. It encodes CASSPGQYYEQYF.